Listed below are T cell receptor beta chains from one sample, sequenced in a study of cytomegalovirus exposure and HLA in healthy donors. Assay used: immunoSEQ multiplex PCR; TCRdb lists only in-frame clones, some missing. Altogether about 210,000 clones are present, approximately 86% being singletons, with the ten largest covering more than 0.25%. The material sequenced was PBMCs. These receptors were collected from a woman aged 25 to 39 in good health and CMV-seronegative. Each CDR3 is given with its conserved first and last residue. A D gene is named only where the DNA matches it firmly.

V	D	J	CDR3
TRBV28	TRBD1	TRBJ1-5	CASKPDRAGNQPQHF
TRBV4-1	TRBD1	TRBJ2-3	CASSQQGQALSTDTQYF
TRBV19	TRBD2	TRBJ2-1	CASRTTSGGFEQFF
TRBV20-1	.	TRBJ2-4	CSASGPHIQYF
TRBV30	TRBD1	TRBJ1-1	CAWNKGGASTEAFF
TRBV6-1	TRBD2	TRBJ2-1	CASRLRLAEGGEQFF
TRBV10-2	TRBD2	TRBJ2-1	CASTLAGGNFEQFF
TRBV20-1	.	TRBJ2-7	CSAHGSYEQYF
TRBV5-1	.	TRBJ1-3	CASSFSAGFPGNTIYF
TRBV11-1	.	TRBJ2-1	CASSLTVNEQFF
TRBV27	TRBD1	TRBJ1-5	CASSLSGQLNQPQHF